This TCR beta chain is drawn from a study of T cells in Graves' hyperthyroidism and ophthalmopathy. Investigators excluded patients with uncontrolled infection, other autoimmune disease, pregnancy or lactation. Source material for PBMCs was around 10 ml fresh peripheral blood. This clonotype has at least ten counts. TCR beta CDR3 regions were amplified from RNA. Researchers ran a first-round RT-PCR on the TCR CDR3 using the HTBI primer set. MiXCR, run by TCRdb on the multiplex PCR reads, gives a single entry per CDR3 protein. The sample carries nearly 750,000 distinct CDR3 sequences, approximately 36% recorded once. The receptor was isolated from a woman in her thirties or forties with Graves' hyperthyroidism. The material sequenced was blood.

The CDR3 loop reads CASSPSTFSPLHF. For the CDR3, the DNA is TGTGCCAGCAGCCCCTCGACATTCTCACCCCTCCACTTT. The chain uses TRBV7-3 and TRBJ1-6; D gene ambiguous. The V end lost 5 bases, the J end lost 10 bases, and 12 bases lay between the germline ends. CDR1 and CDR2 from the germline V gene are SGHTA and FQGTGA. The CDR3 extends over 13 amino acids.